A selection of T cell receptor beta chains follows, all from one sample in a study of cytomegalovirus exposure and HLA in healthy donors. Sequencing used immunoSEQ multiplex PCR; TCRdb keeps in-frame clones, though not all of them. The sample lists about 55,000 clones; around four fifths were seen once. Sequencing was performed on PBMCs. All receptors derive from a man aged 25 to 40 in good health and CMV-seronegative. CDR3s leave out the opening cysteine and the closing phenylalanine or tryptophan.

>TRBV28|TRBJ2-7
ASSSTTGINEQY
>TRBV4-1|TRBJ2-1
ASSLFYGGLSYNEQF
>TRBV7-2|TRBJ2-3
ASSPGQSTDTQY
>TRBV30|TRBJ1-1
AWSPSRRGLMQAF
>TRBV18|TRBJ1-1
ASSPKAGARGFSEAF
>TRBV7-2|TRBJ1-1
ASSLAVGQRSGTGAGRTEAF
>TRBV5-1|TRBJ2-3
ASSSKATGADTQY
>TRBV28|TRBJ2-1
ASTGPGTAHWDEQF
>TRBV7-9|TRBJ1-2
ASSADRVGGYT
>TRBV5-1|TRBJ1-2
ASSLAGQTVYGYT
>TRBV7-9|TRBJ1-1
ASSTQRVGQGKQNTEAF
>TRBV30|TRBJ2-2
AWEQGFTTGELF
>TRBV7-9|TRBJ1-3
ASSLAQGNTIY
>TRBV5-1|TRBJ2-5
ASSLNARNQETQY
>TRBV9|TRBJ1-2
ASGRSRRDRYGYT
>TRBV7-6|TRBJ2-5
ASSSGGGQQETQY